The next 16 T cell receptor beta chains were all read from a single sample in a study of Ad26.COV2.S vaccination and SARS-CoV-2 variants. Sequencing was performed with immunoSEQ multiplex PCR; in TCRdb, only in-frame clones are kept and a portion is missing. The sample has 200,000 to 250,000 clones; around nine tenths are singletons. Described treatment: approximately 18 received Ad26.COV2.S at low or high dose, single or two shots; a few received placebo; per-sample allocation not given. Day 63 after the first vaccine or placebo injection was the time point for sampling. This specimen consisted of peripheral blood, obtained in a trial of Ad26.COV2.S vaccine versus placebo. These receptors came from a person between 18 and 60 years old who received the Ad26.COV2.S COVID-19 vaccine or a placebo.

This chain links TRBV7-2 with TRBJ1-5; TRBD1 is a possible D gene (6 bases). V was clipped by 5 bases and J by 2 bases, with 16 bases between them. Looked up from germline, CDR1 is SGHTA and CDR2 is FQGNSA. The CDR3 extends over 16 amino acids. The CDR3 nucleotides are TGTGCCAGCAGCCCGGGGGGGCACATGGGCAATCAGCCCCAGCATTTT. This encodes CASSPGGHMGNQPQHF.

J is TRBJ1-3 and V is TRBV11-2; D is ambiguous. The germline CDR1 and CDR2 sequences are SGHAT and FQNNGV. CDR3 length equals 15 residues. Deletions cut 0 bases from V and 0 bases from J, with 6 bases between. CDR3 region: CASSLDYYSGNTIYF. DNA for the CDR3: TGTGCCAGCAGCTTAGATTATTACTCTGGAAACACCATATATTTT.

The V and J genes are TRBV12-3 or TRBV12-4 and TRBJ1-2; maybe TRBD1 (6 bases). The CDR3 loop spans 13 amino acids. Trimming pared 4 bases from V and 7 bases from J, leaving 13 bases between. In DNA form, the CDR3 reads TGTGCCAGCAGTTCGGGACAAGGCAGTGGCTACACCTTC. Amino acid sequence: CASSSGQGSGYTF.

This clone was seen ten or more times. The chain uses TRBV28 and TRBJ1-5; D is ambiguous. Trimming cost V 3 bases and J 10 bases, with 7 bases left between them. Germline loops: CDR1 MDHEN, CDR2 SYDVKM. This CDR3 has 11 residues. The CDR3 nucleotides are TGTGCCAGCAGTTTGATAACTCCCCAGCATTTT. Translated: CASSLITPQHF.

The table lists this clone with a count of one. The rearrangement uses TRBV28 and TRBJ1-5; unclear D gene. Germline V CDR1 and CDR2: MDHEN, SYDVKM. The CDR3 loop spans 13 amino acids. V was trimmed by 4 bases and J by 4 bases, leaving 8 bases between them. The CDR3 DNA reads TGTGCCAGCAGTTCCGGGGAAAATCAGCCCCAGCATTTT. It specifies CASSSGENQPQHF.

This chain joins TRBV28 and TRBJ2-7; D may be TRBD1 or TRBD2 (7 bases each). Trimming pared 3 bases from V and 5 bases from J, leaving 17 bases between. The germline V gene encodes CDR1 MDHEN and CDR2 SYDVKM. This CDR3 is built from 15 residues. DNA for the CDR3: TGTGCCAGCAGTTTCCAGGGGGAGGGCCCGGACGAGCAGTACTTC. Protein product: CASSFQGEGPDEQYF.

This chain's CDR3 is CASSELGGDCTF. The DNA for the CDR3 is TGTGCCAGCAGTGAGCTAGGGGGTGATTGCACCTTC. The V call is TRBV2, the J call TRBJ1-2; D perhaps matches TRBD1 (6 bases). CDR3 size: 12 residues. V lost 3 bases and J lost 13, with 15 bases in between. CDR1 and CDR2 from the germline V gene are SNHLY and FYNNEI. The whole variable domain, remainder taken from reference TRBV2 and TRBJ1-2, is EPEVTQTPSHQVTQMGQEVILRCVPISNHLYFYWYRQILGQKVEFLVSFYNNEISEKSEIFDDQFSVERPDGSNFTLKIRSTKLEDSAMYFCASSELGGDCTFGSGTRLTVV.

This chain links TRBV4-2 with TRBJ2-2, with 9 nucleotides matching TRBD1. Trimming cost V 3 bases and J 4 bases; bases outside gene matches: 6. CDR3 length: 16 residues. Per the germline V gene, CDR1 is LGHNA and CDR2 is YNFKEQ. CDR3: CASSQGTGLVTGELFF. The CDR3 nucleotides read TGTGCCAGCAGCCAGGGGACAGGGCTGGTCACCGGGGAGCTGTTTTTT.

On this clone itself: In the same sample, other DNA sequences code for this CDR3. CDR3 DNA sequence: TGTGCCAGCAGCGTAGGACCAATTAACGGTGGAGAGACCCAGTACTTC. This translates into CASSVGPINGGETQYF. The chain carries TRBV9 and TRBJ2-5; D is unclear. Germline lookup yields CDR1 SGDLS and CDR2 YYNGEE. Trimming took 0 bases from V and 4 from J, leaving 16 bases between them. The CDR3 totals 16 residues.

This clone has only one observation. The chain has TRBV19 and TRBJ1-2; D gene ambiguous. Trimming removed 3 bases from V and 7 bases from J, with 9 bases in between. The germline gives CDR1 LNHDA, CDR2 SQIVND (reference sequence). The CDR3 totals 12 residues. This CDR3 is CASSIRAGGYTF. The DNA of the CDR3 is TGTGCCAGTAGTATCCGGGCGGGTGGCTACACCTTC.

This clone occurred a few times. This chain joins TRBV7-8 and TRBJ1-1; maybe TRBD1 (5 bases). Germline V gives CDR1 SGHVS, CDR2 FQNEAQ. V lost 5 bases and J lost 1, with 14 bases in between. This CDR3 has 15 residues. The CDR3 here is CASSPVRGENTEAFF. In DNA, the CDR3 is TGTGCCAGCAGCCCCGTGAGGGGCGAGAACACTGAAGCTTTCTTT.

The genes are TRBV5-1 and TRBJ1-1; no reliable D call. Germline CDR1 is SGHRS and CDR2 is YFSETQ. CDR3 length equals 14 residues. V was clipped by 0 bases and J by 5 bases, with 11 bases between them. The CDR3, as DNA: TGCGCCAGCAGCTTGGAGGAGGGCAGGACTGAAGCTTTCTTT. It translates to CASSLEEGRTEAFF.

The chain links TRBV6-2 or TRBV6-3 to TRBJ2-5; D call uncertain. The CDR3 is 14 residues long. With 0 bases removed from V and 3 bases from J, the gap between germline ends came to 8 bases. Germline lookup yields CDR1 MNHEY and CDR2 SVGEGT. The chain's CDR3 is CASSYSGPKETQYF. The CDR3 DNA reads as TGTGCCAGCAGTTACTCTGGCCCAAAAGAGACCCAGTACTTC.

This rearrangement joins TRBV11-2 to TRBJ2-6; 7 bases are a match to TRBD1. J lost 0 bases, V lost 3 bases, and 8 bases had no gene match. This CDR3 region has 18 residues. Germline V gene sequence: CDR1 SGHAT, CDR2 FQNNGV. Written as DNA, the CDR3 is TGTGCCAGCAGCTTTGATCGGGACAGAAGCTCTGGGGCCAACGTCCTGACTTTC. Encoded protein: CASSFDRDRSSGANVLTF.

This clone is a singleton in its sample. The chain combines TRBV6-6 with TRBJ2-1; TRBD2 is a possible D gene (6 bases). V lost 8 bases and J 5 bases, leaving 16 bases between the germline ends. This CDR3 is 14 amino acids long. The germline CDR1 and CDR2 sequences are MNHNY and SVGAGI (reference sequence). The CDR3 DNA sequence: TGTGCCAGCGTGCTGGCGGGGCCAAACAATGAGCAGTTCTTC. Amino acids: CASVLAGPNNEQFF.

The chain combines TRBV10-3 with TRBJ1-3, with a weak D call TRBD1 (6 bases). The V gene's germline CDR1 is ENHRY and CDR2 SYGVKD. The germline V and J ends were trimmed by 4 bases and 3 bases, with 16 bases remaining between them. CDR3 size: 16 residues. The CDR3 sequence: CAISVITGNRGNTIYF. CDR3 in DNA: TGTGCCATCAGTGTTATAACAGGGAATCGTGGAAACACCATATATTTT.